This record looks at one T cell receptor (beta chain) sequence and its context. Its matching antigen is unknown. PCR was performed using 60 Vbeta and 13 Jbeta primers. This table comes from immunoSEQ multiplex PCR, and its TCRdb copy is limited to in-frame clones, with some not included. Of some 140,000 clones listed, about four fifths are singletons. The data originate from a study of cytomegalovirus exposure and HLA in healthy donors. Whole-study context: Earlier results showed 117 million unique TCR beta sequences derived from roughly 190 million T cells. The study's findings and limits: In an earlier analysis, in some 600 donors, most V segments appeared productive either ~87% or ~30% of the time. Later analysis suggested links between common viral pathogens and several top significant clusters. It was only CMV serostatus that was available as immune exposure information.

This CDR3 is built from 16 residues. Germline CDR1 is SGHRS and CDR2 is YFSETQ. V was pared by 4 bases and J by 4 bases, with 11 bases of the junction left unmatched. Sequencing was carried out using PBMCs. The chain couples TRBV5-1 to TRBJ1-2, with 9 bases fitting TRBD1. This sequence was found in a man younger than 30 in good health and CMV-seronegative. The chain's CDR3 is CASSPGGQGPLYGYTF. The DNA for the CDR3 is TGCGCCAGCAGCCCCGGTGGACAGGGGCCTCTCTATGGCTACACCTTC. The whole variable domain, filled in from reference TRBV5-1 and TRBJ1-2, reads KAGVTQTPRYLIKTRGQQVTLSCSPISGHRSVSWYQQTPGQGLQFLFEYFSETQRNKGNFPGRFSGRQFSNSRSEMNVSTLELGDSALYLCASSPGGQGPLYGYTFGSGTRLTVV.